The T cell receptor (delta chain) described here comes from a study of γδ T cells in repeated Plasmodium falciparum infection. Bulk repertoires came from Vgamma9/Vdelta2+ or Vdelta2-negative gammadelta T cells flow-sorted from PBMC. The CDR3 is 20 residues long. Looked up from germline, CDR1 is GEAIGNYY and CDR2 is EKD. This clone was counted only a few times. The protein that TCRdb holds for this DNA derives from a much larger clone and differs from the translated DNA at residue 18, which likely indicates a read error; the protein shown here is translated from the DNA. TCRdb called clones from the multiplex PCR reads again using CATT. The sample includes tens of thousands of delta-chain clones, over 0.75% of them seen just once.

The sequence was obtained from a pool of human donors (malaria-infected and uninfected, not separated). Sequenced material: gamma-delta T cells from blood. This rearrangement joins TRDV2 to TRDJ1; 10 bases fit TRDD3. CDR3 in amino acids: CACDLLNPRTGGSNTDKHIF. CDR3 nucleotides: TGTGCCTGTGACCTACTCAACCCTCGTACTGGGGGATCAAACACCGATAAACACATCTTT.